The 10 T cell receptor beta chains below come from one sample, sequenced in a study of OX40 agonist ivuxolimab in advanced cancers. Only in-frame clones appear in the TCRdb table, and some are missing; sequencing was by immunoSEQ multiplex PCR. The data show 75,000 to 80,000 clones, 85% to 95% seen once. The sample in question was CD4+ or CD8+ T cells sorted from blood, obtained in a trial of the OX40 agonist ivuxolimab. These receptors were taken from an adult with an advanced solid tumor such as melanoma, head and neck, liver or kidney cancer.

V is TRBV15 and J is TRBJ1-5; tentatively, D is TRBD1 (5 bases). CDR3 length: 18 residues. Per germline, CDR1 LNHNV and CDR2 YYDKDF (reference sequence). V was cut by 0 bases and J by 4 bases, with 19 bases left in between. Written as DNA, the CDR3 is TGTGCCACCAGCAGAGATGGGACCGTGGATGATATTAATCAGCCCCAGCATTTT. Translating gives CATSRDGTVDDINQPQHF.

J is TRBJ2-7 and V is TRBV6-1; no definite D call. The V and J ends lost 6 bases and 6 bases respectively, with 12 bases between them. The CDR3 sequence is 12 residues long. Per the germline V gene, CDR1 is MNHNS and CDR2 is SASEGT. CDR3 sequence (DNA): TGTGCCAGCAGCCGCTTAGACGGCGAGCAGTACTTC. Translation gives CASSRLDGEQYF.

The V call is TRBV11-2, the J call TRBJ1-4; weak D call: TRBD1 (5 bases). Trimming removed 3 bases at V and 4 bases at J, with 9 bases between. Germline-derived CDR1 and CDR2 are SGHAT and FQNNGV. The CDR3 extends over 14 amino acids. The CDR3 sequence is CASSLTGLNEKLFF. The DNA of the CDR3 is TGTGCCAGCAGCTTGACGGGGCTTAATGAAAAACTGTTTTTT. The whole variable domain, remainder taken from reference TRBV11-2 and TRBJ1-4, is EAGVAQSPRYKIIEKRQSVAFWCNPISGHATLYWYQQILGQGPKLLIQFQNNGVVDDSQLPKDRFSAERLKGVDSTLKIQPAKLEDSAVYLCASSLTGLNEKLFFGSGTQLSVL.

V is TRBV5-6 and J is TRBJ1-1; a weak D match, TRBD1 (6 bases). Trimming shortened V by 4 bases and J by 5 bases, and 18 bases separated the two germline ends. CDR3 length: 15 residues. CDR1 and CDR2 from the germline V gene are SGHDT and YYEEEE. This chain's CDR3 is CASSLQRGAGTEAFF. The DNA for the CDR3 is TGTGCCAGCAGCCTCCAGCGGGGGGCAGGAACTGAAGCTTTCTTT.

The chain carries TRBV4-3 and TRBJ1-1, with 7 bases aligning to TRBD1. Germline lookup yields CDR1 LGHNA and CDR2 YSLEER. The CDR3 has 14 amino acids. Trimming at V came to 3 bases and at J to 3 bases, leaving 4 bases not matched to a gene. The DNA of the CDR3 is TGCGCCAGCAGCCAGGGACAGCAATACACTGAAGCTTTCTTT. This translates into CASSQGQQYTEAFF.

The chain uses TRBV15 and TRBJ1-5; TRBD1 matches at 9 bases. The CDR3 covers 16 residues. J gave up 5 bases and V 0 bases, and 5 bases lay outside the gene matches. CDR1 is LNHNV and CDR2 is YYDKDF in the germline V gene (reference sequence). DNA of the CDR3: TGTGCCACCAGCAGAGATCGGACAGGGGAGGATCAGCCCCAGCATTTT. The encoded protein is CATSRDRTGEDQPQHF. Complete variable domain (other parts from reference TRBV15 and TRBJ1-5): DAMVIQNPRYQVTQFGKPVTLSCSQTLNHNVMYWYQQKSSQAPKLLFHYYDKDFNNEADTPDNFQSRRPNTSFCFLDIRSPGLGDTAMYLCATSRDRTGEDQPQHFGDGTRLSIL.

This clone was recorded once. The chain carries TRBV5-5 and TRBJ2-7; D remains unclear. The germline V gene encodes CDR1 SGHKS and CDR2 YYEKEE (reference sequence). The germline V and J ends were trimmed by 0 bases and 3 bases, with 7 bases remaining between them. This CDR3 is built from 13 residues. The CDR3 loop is CASSLDPSYEQYF. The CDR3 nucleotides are TGTGCCAGCAGCTTGGACCCGAGCTACGAGCAGTACTTC.

CDR3 amino acids: CASSQGLETYEQYF. For the CDR3, the DNA is TGCGCCAGCAGCCAAGGACTAGAAACCTACGAGCAGTACTTC. The rearrangement joins TRBV4-1 to TRBJ2-7; D perhaps matches TRBD2 (6 bases). V dropped 1 base and J dropped 2 bases, with 9 bases sitting between them. The CDR3 has 14 amino acids. The germline V gene has CDR1 MGHRA and CDR2 YSYEKL.

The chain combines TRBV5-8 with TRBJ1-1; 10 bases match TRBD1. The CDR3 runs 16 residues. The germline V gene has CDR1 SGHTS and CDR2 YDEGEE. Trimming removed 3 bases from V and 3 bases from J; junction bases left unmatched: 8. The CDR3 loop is CASSSDRGRMDTEAFF. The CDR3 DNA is TGTGCCAGCAGCTCTGACAGGGGGCGCATGGACACTGAAGCTTTCTTT. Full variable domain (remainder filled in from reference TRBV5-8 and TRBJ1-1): EAGVTQSPTHLIKTRGQQATLRCSPISGHTSVYWYQQALGLGLQFLLWYDEGEERNRGNFPPRFSGRQFPNYSSELNVNALELEDSALYLCASSSDRGRMDTEAFFGQGTRLTVV.

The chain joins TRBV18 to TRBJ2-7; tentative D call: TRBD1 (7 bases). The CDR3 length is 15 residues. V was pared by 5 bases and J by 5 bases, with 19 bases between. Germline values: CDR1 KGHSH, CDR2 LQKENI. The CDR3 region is CASSTGGGGRDEQYF. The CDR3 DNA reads TGTGCCAGCTCAACAGGAGGGGGCGGAAGGGACGAGCAGTACTTC.